Presented here are 11 T cell receptor beta chains from one specimen sequenced in a study of cytomegalovirus exposure and HLA in healthy donors. It was with 60 Vbeta and 13 Jbeta primers that the PCR ran. The repertoire was sequenced with immunoSEQ multiplex PCR; TCRdb's copy has only in-frame clones and lacks some. Counted here are approximately 140,000 clones, around three quarters occurring once; the ten biggest clones make up approximately 6.3%. Sequencing was carried out using PBMCs. The receptors stem from a man aged 40-50 years in good health and CMV-seropositive.

This chain joins TRBV5-1 and TRBJ2-3, with 7 bases aligning to TRBD2. The CDR3 is 14 amino acids. The germline gives CDR1 SGHRS, CDR2 YFSETQ. V lost 7 bases, J lost 3 bases, and 8 bases stayed unmatched. CDR3 sequence (DNA): TGCGCCAGCTTTGGTGGGCGGGGGACAGATACGCAGTATTTT. This encodes CASFGGRGTDTQYF.

This clone was seen more than once but under ten times. In DNA form, the CDR3 reads TGTGCCAGCAGCGGGACAGGGGGGTTCTCTAATGAAAAACTGTTTTTT. Translated: CASSGTGGFSNEKLFF. The chain is built from TRBV5-5 and TRBJ1-4, with 11 bases that match TRBD1. The germline V gene has CDR1 SGHKS and CDR2 YYEKEE (reference sequence). After removal of 4 bases from V and 3 bases from J, the junction contained 5 bases not matched to a gene. The CDR3 loop spans 16 amino acids.

The gene calls are TRBV11-3 and TRBJ2-1, with 11 bases aligning to TRBD2. Germline V lookup: CDR1 SGHNT, CDR2 YENEEA. Trimming removed 3 bases from V and 7 bases from J; junction bases left unmatched: 5. This CDR3 has 15 residues. The CDR3 DNA sequence: TGTGCCAGCAGCTTGCTAGCGGGGGGATTAAATGAGCAGTTCTTC. This encodes CASSLLAGGLNEQFF.

The rearrangement links TRBV7-2 to TRBJ1-1; 7 nucleotides line up with TRBD1. This CDR3 has 15 residues. With V trimmed by 5 bases and J by 0 bases, 6 bases remained unmatched. Germline V gene data show CDR1 as SGHTA and CDR2 as FQGNSA. The CDR3 here is CASSTRQGMNTEAFF. The CDR3 DNA follows: TGTGCCAGCAGCACCCGACAGGGTATGAACACTGAAGCTTTCTTT.

V gene TRBV18 combines with J gene TRBJ1-5, with 7 bases fitting TRBD1. Trimming removed 3 bases from V and 3 bases from J; junction bases left unmatched: 11. The CDR3 contains 17 residues. The V gene's germline CDR1 is KGHSH and CDR2 LQKENI. The CDR3 loop is CASSPTPTGTVNQPQHF. In DNA form, the CDR3 reads TGTGCCAGCTCACCCACACCTACCGGGACAGTCAATCAGCCCCAGCATTTT.

This clone was seen only a few times. CDR3 residues: CAISAPTGGIDEQFF. DNA of the CDR3: TGTGCCATCAGTGCGCCGACAGGGGGCATCGATGAGCAGTTCTTC. The V gene is TRBV10-3, the J gene TRBJ2-1; 10 nucleotides agree with TRBD1. The CDR3 length is 15 residues. Germline loops: CDR1 ENHRY, CDR2 SYGVKD. After removal of 4 bases from V and 8 bases from J, the junction contained 8 bases not matched to a gene.

This clone was detected only once. This chain links TRBV5-1 with TRBJ1-2; no definite D call. The CDR3 consists of 13 residues. The germline V gene has CDR1 SGHRS and CDR2 YFSETQ. V lost 1 base and J 4 bases, leaving 8 bases between the germline ends. CDR3 residues: CASSLLSGYGYTF. CDR3 sequence (DNA): TGCGCCAGCAGCTTGTTGTCAGGCTATGGCTACACCTTC.

Notes on this clone: Since the CDR3 does not end with the conserved phenylalanine or tryptophan, this likely comes from a read error. No DNA is shown, since the ends of the CDR3 on it are uncertain; the CDR3 is the one TCRdb lists. The chain combines TRBV21-1 with TRBJ1-1; the table's D call TRBD1 went unverified against the DNA. TRBV21-1 is tagged as a pseudogene. The CDR3 comprises 15 residues, both ends counted. The CDR3 here is CASSKGPGQGSLKTT.

The chain couples TRBV5-4 to TRBJ1-1; D perhaps matches TRBD1 (6 bases). Germline V CDR1 and CDR2: SGHNT, YYREEE (reference sequence). Trimming left V 3 bases short and J 2 bases short, with 11 bases between. The CDR3 has 14 amino acids. The CDR3 is CASSSTTGNTEAFF. The CDR3, as DNA: TGTGCCAGCAGCTCCACGACAGGCAACACTGAAGCTTTCTTT.

V and J are TRBV10-2 and TRBJ2-7, with 11 bases that match TRBD2. Germline loops: CDR1 WSHSY, CDR2 SAAADI. V lost 5 bases to trimming and J lost 5 bases; unmatched junction nucleotides: 5. This CDR3 region has 14 residues. CDR3 sequence reads: CASSLGLADHEQYF. CDR3 in DNA: TGCGCCAGCAGTTTGGGACTAGCGGACCACGAGCAGTACTTC.

This clone occurred a few times. The CDR3 here is CASSLGPSNQPQHF. Written as DNA, the CDR3 is TGTGCCAGCAGCTTAGGTCCGAGCAATCAGCCCCAGCATTTT. The V call is TRBV7-2, the J call TRBJ1-5; D uncertain. Germline V CDR1 and CDR2: SGHTA, FQGNSA. Trimming cost V 1 base and J 1 base, with 5 bases left between them. The CDR3 sequence is 14 residues long.